This T cell receptor beta chain came from a study of cytomegalovirus exposure and HLA in healthy donors. Study-level findings and limits: Trimming of TCR beta V- and J-genes showed a link, identified in a later analysis, to a missense DCLRE1C variant.

V lost 6 bases to trimming and J lost 5 bases, with 13 bases between them. The CDR3 totals 13 residues. Germline V gene data show CDR1 as MNHEY and CDR2 as SVGAGI. PCR used 60 Vbeta primers and 13 Jbeta primers. Profiling relied on immunoSEQ multiplex PCR, and the TCRdb table lists in-frame clones only, not all of them. In the table there are under 200,000 clones, around 80% of which are singletons. With regard to this clone: The antigen is undetermined.

Sequenced: PBMCs. This receptor was taken from a female donor in good health and CMV-seronegative. The V gene is TRBV6-5, the J gene TRBJ1-2; weak D call: TRBD1 (5 bases). CDR3: CASSKAGWYGYTF. DNA for the CDR3: TGTGCCAGCAGCAAAGCAGGGTGGTATGGCTACACCTTC.